The clone carrying this T cell receptor (beta chain) was detected many times. These data come from a study of CD8+CD57+ T cells in acquired aplastic anemia. Study-level information: On average, sorted CD4+ and CD8+ cells gave approximately 3 ug of DNA.

After removal of 2 bases from V and 3 bases from J, the junction contained 7 bases not matched to a gene. This CDR3 comprises 16 residues. Germline V CDR1 and CDR2: SGHTA, FQGNSA. Only patients with CD8+CD57+ cell expansion on flow cytometry were chosen for sequencing. Genomic DNA, the template, was used for profiling of the TCR beta VDJ and CDR3. TCRdb re-called the reads with MiXCR, one entry per CDR3 protein. The table has hundreds of thousands of distinct CDR3 sequences, approximately 32% seen once; the top ten hold 0.75% to 0.95%. This chain joins TRBV7-2 and TRBJ1-5; 7 nucleotides match TRBD1. The receptor comes from a human donor with aplastic anemia. Sequencing input: sorted CD4+, CD8+, or CD8+CD57+ T cells (not recorded which) from PBMCs. CDR3 sequence reads: CASSLFAGTVNQPQHF. The CDR3 nucleotides read TGTGCCAGCAGCTTATTCGCCGGGACAGTCAATCAGCCCCAGCATTTT.